These 20 T cell receptor beta chains were sequenced from one sample in a study of sequential checkpoint blockade in melanoma. This sample's treatment: randomized to nivolumab then ipilimumab (arm A) or the reverse (arm B). The protocol was immunoSEQ multiplex PCR, while the TCRdb copy is restricted to in-frame clones and leaves out a portion. Of about 12,000 clones listed, 21% are singletons. The source material was tumor tissue (inferred from file names), sampled from a patient given nivolumab and ipilimumab in sequence. The source of these receptors is a human donor with melanoma.

The V gene is TRBV5-1, the J gene TRBJ2-5, with TRBD2 matching 9 bases. Germline lookup yields CDR1 SGHRS and CDR2 YFSETQ. The CDR3 totals 15 residues. Trimming removed 3 bases from V and 6 bases from J; junction bases left unmatched: 9. The CDR3 loop reads CASSSLAGEPQTQYF. DNA for the CDR3: TGCGCCAGCAGCTCCTTAGCGGGAGAGCCGCAGACCCAGTACTTC.

The genes are TRBV23-1 and TRBJ2-7; D is perhaps TRBD1 or TRBD2 (5 bases each). TRBV23-1 has ORF status, its function being uncertain. V lost 6 bases to trimming and J lost 0 bases, with 9 bases between them. This CDR3 has 13 amino acids. In DNA, the CDR3 is TGCGCCAGCAGCTGGGGGAGCTCCTACGAGCAGTACTTC. Amino acids: CASSWGSSYEQYF.

V is TRBV11-3 and J is TRBJ2-1; 9 bases map to TRBD2. The CDR3 extends over 16 amino acids. The V gene's germline CDR1 is SGHNT and CDR2 YENEEA. V shed 3 bases and J 2 bases; nucleotides not matched to a gene: 5. The DNA of the CDR3 is TGTGCCAGCAGCTTGGCCCCTAGCGGGACCTACAATGAGCAGTTCTTC. It is translated as CASSLAPSGTYNEQFF.

This clone was picked up one time. In DNA form, the CDR3 reads TGTGCCACCAGCTCCGGATCACTAGCGGGAGGATATCCCGATACGCAGTATTTT. Amino acids: CATSSGSLAGGYPDTQYF. This rearrangement joins TRBV15 to TRBJ2-3, with 12 bases identical to TRBD2. The CDR3 extends over 18 amino acids. V was clipped by 5 bases and J by 6 bases; unmatched bases: 15. In germline, CDR1 is LNHNV, CDR2 YYDKDF (reference sequence).

By sample share, this clone is medium-sized. The J gene is TRBJ1-4, the V gene TRBV12-5; 10 bases match TRBD1. CDR3 length: 18 amino acids. The germline gives CDR1 LGHNT, CDR2 FRNRAP. CDR3 sequence reads: CASTPRGTGAATNEKLFF. CDR3 nucleotide sequence: TGTGCCAGCACCCCAAGGGGGACAGGGGCTGCAACTAATGAAAAACTGTTTTTT.

V and J are TRBV19 and TRBJ2-3; the D gene could be TRBD1 or TRBD2 (5 bases each). The length of the CDR3 is 13 residues. CDR1 LNHDA and CDR2 SQIVND come from the germline V gene (reference sequence). Trimming left V 6 bases short and J 3 bases short, with 10 bases between. CDR3 region: CASRTGTTDTQYF. DNA of the CDR3: TGTGCCAGTAGAACCGGGACGACAGATACGCAGTATTTT.

The chain uses TRBV19 and TRBJ1-5; possible D gene TRBD1, 6 bases. The CDR3 consists of 15 residues. Germline loops: CDR1 LNHDA, CDR2 SQIVND (reference sequence). Between the trimmed V and J ends, which lost 6 bases and 7 bases, there was a span of 19 bases. The CDR3 sequence: CASRPLQGKRQPQHF. The CDR3 nucleotides are TGTGCCAGTAGGCCTTTACAGGGTAAGCGGCAGCCCCAGCATTTT.

The V gene is TRBV6-8, the J gene TRBJ1-3; TRBD1 matches at 7 bases. CDR3 size: 13 residues. J lost 1 base, V lost 8 bases, and 2 bases had no gene match. Germline V lookup: CDR1 MNHGY, CDR2 SAAAGT. DNA of the CDR3: TGTGCCAGCGCGACAGGGTCTGGAAACACCATATATTTT. Translated, it gives CASATGSGNTIYF.

This clone was counted ten times or more. This chain connects TRBV11-3 to TRBJ2-7; no clear D. Germline V gene data show CDR1 as SGHNT and CDR2 as YENEEA. Trimming took off 5 bases at V and 3 bases at J, with 14 bases between the two ends. The CDR3 is 14 residues long. CDR3 DNA: TGTGCCAGCAGCCAAGGGATTTTAAACTACGAGCAGTACTTC. It translates to CASSQGILNYEQYF.

The J gene is TRBJ2-4, the V gene TRBV7-4; D is undetermined. Between the trimmed V and J ends, which lost 3 bases and 5 bases, there was a span of 8 bases. From germline, CDR1 is SGHVT and CDR2 SQSDAQ. The CDR3 is made up of 13 amino acids. Here the CDR3 DNA reads TGTGCCAGCAGCTTTTCTTTAGAAAACATTCAGTACTTC. It codes for CASSFSLENIQYF.

The chain is built from TRBV28 and TRBJ1-6; 7 bases are shared with TRBD1. The CDR3 is 15 amino acids. J was trimmed by 5 bases and V by 9 bases; bases with no gene match: 10. CDR1 and CDR2 (germline): MDHEN, SYDVKM. The CDR3 is CASADPGQHNSPLHF. The DNA of the CDR3 is TGTGCCAGTGCAGACCCGGGACAGCATAATTCACCCCTCCACTTT.

The V call is TRBV5-1, the J call TRBJ1-4; D gene ambiguous. Germline assignment: CDR1 SGHRS and CDR2 YFSETQ. The CDR3 loop spans 14 amino acids. V gave up 0 bases and J gave up 8 bases, with 11 bases separating them. This chain's CDR3 is CASSLGRDREKLFF. For the CDR3, the DNA is TGCGCCAGCAGCTTGGGGAGGGATCGAGAAAAACTGTTTTTT.

The chain is built from TRBV14 and TRBJ2-7; the match to TRBD1 covers 7 bases. The CDR3 length is 13 residues. Germline loops: CDR1 SGHDN, CDR2 FVKESK. After removal of 6 bases from V and 0 bases from J, the junction contained 2 bases not matched to a gene. Here the CDR3 DNA reads TGTGCCAGCAGAGGGGGCGCCTCCTACGAGCAGTACTTC. Its protein product is CASRGGASYEQYF. Full variable domain (missing parts from reference TRBV14 and TRBJ2-7): EAGVTQFPSHSVIEKGQTVTLRCDPISGHDNLYWYRRVMGKEIKFLLHFVKESKQDESGMPNNRFLAERTGGTYSTLKVQPAELEDSGVYFCASRGGASYEQYFGPGTRLTVT.

By share, this clone counts as medium-sized. The V call is TRBV19, the J call TRBJ2-1; tentative D call: TRBD1 (6 bases). The CDR3 is 13 residues long. CDR1 LNHDA and CDR2 SQIVND come from the germline V gene (reference sequence). The V end was cut by 5 bases, the J end by 9 bases, with 14 bases between. For the CDR3, the DNA is TGTGCCAGTAGTCTACAGGGTACTGGTGAGCAGTTCTTC. Protein: CASSLQGTGEQFF.

CDR3 DNA: TGTGCCAGCTCAACAGGGTACAATCAGCCCCAGCATTTT. This encodes CASSTGYNQPQHF. The V call is TRBV6-8, the J call TRBJ1-5; weak D call: TRBD1 (6 bases). Germline V gene sequence: CDR1 MNHGY, CDR2 SAAAGT. With 8 bases removed from V and 3 bases from J, the gap between germline ends came to 11 bases. This CDR3 is 13 amino acids long.

In this sample, this clone turned up a few times. CDR3 protein: CASRLYHYGYTF. In DNA, the CDR3 is TGTGCCAGCCGTCTTTACCACTATGGCTACACCTTC. This chain joins TRBV6-8 and TRBJ1-2; D is uncertain. Germline CDR1 and CDR2: MNHGY and SAAAGT. The germline V and J ends were trimmed by 8 bases and 3 bases, with 10 bases remaining between them. There are 12 residues in the CDR3.

There are a few counts of this clone. J is TRBJ2-4 and V is TRBV4-1; weak D call: TRBD2 (5 bases). V was clipped by 1 base and J by 6 bases, with 7 bases between them. The germline gives CDR1 MGHRA, CDR2 YSYEKL. The CDR3 is made up of 13 amino acids. The CDR3 nucleotides are TGCGCCAGCAGCCAAGGAGAGGGAAACATTCAGTACTTC. Its protein product is CASSQGEGNIQYF.

This clone was detected a few times. This sequence joins TRBV15 and TRBJ2-7, with D perhaps TRBD1 (6 bases). The CDR3 runs 14 residues. Per germline, CDR1 LNHNV and CDR2 YYDKDF (reference sequence). V was pared by 5 bases and J by 1 base, with 12 bases between. The CDR3 bases are TGTGCCACCAGCTGGGACACGAATTCCTACGAGCAGTACTTC. This sequence encodes CATSWDTNSYEQYF.

J is TRBJ2-2 and V is TRBV25-1, with D maybe TRBD2 (6 bases). The CDR3 extends over 13 amino acids. Germline V gene data show CDR1 as MGHDK and CDR2 as SYGVNS. V lost 7 bases to trimming and J lost 6 bases, with 12 bases between them. CDR3 region: CASTSGRPGELFF. CDR3 nucleotides: TGTGCCAGCACATCAGGGAGGCCCGGGGAGCTGTTTTTT.

This clone has only a few counts. The CDR3 loop is CATSRVGGRFNEQFF. DNA of the CDR3: TGTGCCACCAGCAGAGTTGGCGGGAGATTTAATGAGCAGTTCTTC. This sequence joins TRBV15 and TRBJ2-1; 7 nucleotides match TRBD2. Germline V gene data show CDR1 as LNHNV and CDR2 as YYDKDF (reference sequence). The CDR3 sequence is 15 residues long. The V segment lost 1 base and the J segment 7 bases; nucleotides outside the gene matches: 7.